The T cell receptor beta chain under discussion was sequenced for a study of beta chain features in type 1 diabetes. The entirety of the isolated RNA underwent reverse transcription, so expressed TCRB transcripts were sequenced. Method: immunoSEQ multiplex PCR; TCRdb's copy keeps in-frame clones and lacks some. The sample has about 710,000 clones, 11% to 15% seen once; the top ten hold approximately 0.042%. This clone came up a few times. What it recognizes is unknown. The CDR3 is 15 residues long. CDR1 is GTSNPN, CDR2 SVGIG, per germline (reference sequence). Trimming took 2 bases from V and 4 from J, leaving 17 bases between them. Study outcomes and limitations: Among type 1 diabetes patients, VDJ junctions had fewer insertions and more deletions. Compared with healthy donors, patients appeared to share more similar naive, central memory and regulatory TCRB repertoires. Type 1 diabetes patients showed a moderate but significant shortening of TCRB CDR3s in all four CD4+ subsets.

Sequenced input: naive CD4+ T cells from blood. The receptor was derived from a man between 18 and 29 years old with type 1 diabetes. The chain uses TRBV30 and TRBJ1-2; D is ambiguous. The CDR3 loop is CAWSLAVVVSYGYTF. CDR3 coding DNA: TGTGCCTGGAGTTTAGCGGTTGTCGTTAGCTATGGCTACACCTTC.